This T cell receptor (beta chain) was sequenced for a study of T-cell reconstitution after alpha-beta-depleted transplantation in children. Unique molecular identifiers were incorporated into the prepared TCRbeta library. Via MiXCR, TCRdb re-called the PCR reads, giving one row per CDR3 protein. The sample lists some 240,000 distinct CDR3 sequences, 7.5% to 10% seen once, with 5% to 5.5% in the top ten. This CDR3 is built from 16 residues. The rearrangement uses TRBV12-2 and TRBJ1-1. TRBV12-2 is a pseudogene segment. This receptor was identified in a human donor who donated a stem cell graft to a child with SCID. Material: PBMCs from the stem cell graft donor, obtained from the stem cell graft. CDR3 protein: CASRLGEGSSNTEAFF. The CDR3 nucleotides are TGTGCAAGTCGCTTGGGGGAAGGCAGCTCCAACACTGAAGCTTTCTTT.